These T cell receptor beta chains were read from a single sample in a study of OX40 agonist ivuxolimab in advanced cancers. Sequencing was performed with immunoSEQ multiplex PCR; in TCRdb, only in-frame clones are kept and a portion is missing. The sample has 35,000 to 40,000 clones; roughly 72% are singletons. Sample: CD4+ or CD8+ T cells sorted from blood, taken in a trial of the OX40 agonist ivuxolimab. The receptor set was obtained from an adult with an advanced solid tumor such as melanoma, head and neck, liver or kidney cancer. Both conserved end residues are part of each CDR3. Fields, in order: J gene, V gene, clone size, D gene, CDR3 DNA, CDR3 protein. A D gene is named only where the DNA matches it firmly. Clone size appears in some rows only: once, few, many, or a class for an expanded clone.

j_gene: TRBJ1-1
v_gene: TRBV30
abundance: .
d_gene: .
CDR3nt: TGTGCCTGGAGTGTACTAGTGAACACTGAAGCTTTCTTT
CDR3aa: CAWSVLVNTEAFF

j_gene: TRBJ1-2
v_gene: TRBV6-5
abundance: .
d_gene: .
CDR3nt: TGTGCCAGCTTGTACAGGCCCTATGGCTACACCTTC
CDR3aa: CASLYRPYGYTF

j_gene: TRBJ2-3
v_gene: TRBV6-6
abundance: .
d_gene: TRBD2
CDR3nt: TGTGCCAGCAGCCGTACTAGCGGTGGGAGCACAGATACGCAGTATTTT
CDR3aa: CASSRTSGGSTDTQYF

j_gene: TRBJ2-3
v_gene: TRBV7-9
abundance: .
d_gene: TRBD1
CDR3nt: TGTGCCAGCAGCCCCAGACAGGGTTATGGCACAGATACGCAGTATTTT
CDR3aa: CASSPRQGYGTDTQYF

j_gene: TRBJ2-2
v_gene: TRBV11-2
abundance: once
d_gene: TRBD1
CDR3nt: TGTGCCAGCAGCTCGACAGGGCCCGGGGAGCTGTTTTTT
CDR3aa: CASSSTGPGELFF

j_gene: TRBJ2-1
v_gene: TRBV14
abundance: .
d_gene: .
CDR3nt: TGTGCCAGCAGCCAAGATCAAGGGGGCTCCTACAATGAGCAGTTCTTC
CDR3aa: CASSQDQGGSYNEQFF

j_gene: TRBJ1-1
v_gene: TRBV6-6
abundance: .
d_gene: .
CDR3nt: TGTGCCAGCAGTTACCGGGGTCCGGAGACTGAAGCTTTCTTT
CDR3aa: CASSYRGPETEAFF

j_gene: TRBJ1-5
v_gene: TRBV19
abundance: .
d_gene: .
CDR3nt: TGTGCCAGTAGCAGCGACAGGTCTGCAGGTCAGCCCCAGCATTTT
CDR3aa: CASSSDRSAGQPQHF

j_gene: TRBJ2-7
v_gene: TRBV5-4
abundance: .
d_gene: TRBD1
CDR3nt: TGTGCCAGCAGGCTGAGGATGGGGCAGGGGGATGGAGAGCAGTACTTC
CDR3aa: CASRLRMGQGDGEQYF

j_gene: TRBJ1-5
v_gene: TRBV4-1
abundance: .
d_gene: .
CDR3nt: TGCGCCAGCAGCCAAGTGTCGCAGAATAATCAGCCCCAGCATTTT
CDR3aa: CASSQVSQNNQPQHF

j_gene: TRBJ2-7
v_gene: TRBV7-8
abundance: .
d_gene: TRBD2
CDR3nt: TGTGCCAGCAGCTCCCGAGCGGGGGACCCCTACGAGCAGTACTTC
CDR3aa: CASSSRAGDPYEQYF

j_gene: TRBJ2-7
v_gene: TRBV5-4
abundance: .
d_gene: .
CDR3nt: TGTGCCAGCAGCACCCCGACTATAACCTACGAGCAGTACTTC
CDR3aa: CASSTPTITYEQYF

j_gene: TRBJ1-5
v_gene: TRBV7-8
abundance: few
d_gene: .
CDR3nt: TGTGCCAGCAGACCAACTACTGATCAGCCCCAGCATTTT
CDR3aa: CASRPTTDQPQHF

j_gene: TRBJ2-1
v_gene: TRBV7-2
abundance: .
d_gene: .
CDR3nt: TGTGCCAGCAGCTTAGTATGGGGAATGGGCAATGAGCAGTTCTTC
CDR3aa: CASSLVWGMGNEQFF

j_gene: TRBJ2-3
v_gene: TRBV10-1
abundance: .
d_gene: TRBD2
CDR3nt: TGCGCCAGCAGTGAGTCTAGCGGGGGTTTTGATACGCAGTATTTT
CDR3aa: CASSESSGGFDTQYF

j_gene: TRBJ2-2
v_gene: TRBV11-2
abundance: few
d_gene: .
CDR3nt: TGTGCCAGCAGCTTTTTCGAGGTGAACACCGGGGAGCTGTTTTTT
CDR3aa: CASSFFEVNTGELFF

j_gene: TRBJ1-1
v_gene: TRBV5-1
abundance: .
d_gene: .
CDR3nt: TGCGCCAGCAGCTTCTGGAGCCTGAACACTGAAGCTTTCTTT
CDR3aa: CASSFWSLNTEAFF

j_gene: TRBJ1-2
v_gene: TRBV27
abundance: .
d_gene: .
CDR3nt: TGTGCCAGCAGTTTATCCCCCTCACAGGGACACTATGGCTACACCTTC
CDR3aa: CASSLSPSQGHYGYTF

j_gene: TRBJ2-2
v_gene: TRBV2
abundance: .
d_gene: TRBD1
CDR3nt: TGTGCCAGCAGACCCACAGGGGGAACCGGGGAGCTGTTTTTT
CDR3aa: CASRPTGGTGELFF

j_gene: TRBJ1-4
v_gene: TRBV6-5
abundance: .
d_gene: .
CDR3nt: TGTGCCAGCAGTTACTCTCGGGGACTAGCTAATGAAAAACTGTTTTTT
CDR3aa: CASSYSRGLANEKLFF

j_gene: TRBJ2-7
v_gene: TRBV19
abundance: few
d_gene: TRBD1
CDR3nt: TGTGCCAGTAGTTCCTTGGGGACAGGGTCCTACGAGCAGTACTTC
CDR3aa: CASSSLGTGSYEQYF

j_gene: TRBJ2-3
v_gene: TRBV25-1
abundance: few
d_gene: .
CDR3nt: TGTGCCAGCAGTGGGAGAGACCCTTACACAGATACGCAGTATTTT
CDR3aa: CASSGRDPYTDTQYF

j_gene: TRBJ2-7
v_gene: TRBV7-9
abundance: .
d_gene: .
CDR3nt: TGTGCCAGCAACCTGGTTTTCTCGGTCCGGGATGAGACCGAGCAGTACTTC
CDR3aa: CASNLVFSVRDETEQYF

j_gene: TRBJ2-2
v_gene: TRBV7-8
abundance: .
d_gene: .
CDR3nt: TGTGCCAGCAGCTGGCTGGGGAACACCGGGGAGCTGTTTTTT
CDR3aa: CASSWLGNTGELFF